The clone carrying this TCR beta chain showed up just once. The source of the sample is a study of T cell responses to AZD1222 COVID-19 vaccine. Study-wide context: Second doses at about 4 or about 12 weeks were pooled.

Germline CDR1 is GTSNPN and CDR2 is SVGIG (reference sequence). Trimming pared 2 bases from V and 4 bases from J, leaving 11 bases between. The CDR3 sequence is 14 residues long. The table came from immunoSEQ multiplex PCR; TCRdb's copy has only in-frame clones and leaves some out. This sample has around 100,000 clones, with about 94% found just once. The sequencing used peripheral blood, collected on day 0 of AZD1222 vaccination. The TCR was taken from an adult in good health. This chain links TRBV30 with TRBJ2-2, with a weak D call TRBD1 (6 bases). The CDR3, as DNA: TGTGCCTGGAGTCCAGGACAGAGCACCGGGGAGCTGTTTTTT. This translates into CAWSPGQSTGELFF.